These T cell receptor beta chains were read from a single sample in a study of graft-versus-host responses after intestinal transplantation. Measured with immunoSEQ multiplex PCR; TCRdb has only the in-frame clones, and not every one. The sample includes tens of thousands of clones, 85% to 95% seen only once; the top ten take about 1.1%. Their recognized antigens are unknown. Sequences were derived from unstimulated CD8+ T cells sorted from spleen or lymph node cells, sampled before transplant. The receptors originated from a human donor who was the organ donor for an intestinal transplant. CDR3s include the opening cysteine and the closing phenylalanine or tryptophan. The D gene is left open where the match is weak. Only part of the rows carry a size: once, few, many, or a class if the clone is expanded.

J gene: TRBJ1-2; D gene: NA; V gene: TRBV7-9; clone size: NA; CDR3 protein: CASSLEGVYGYTF; CDR3 DNA: TGTGCCAGCAGCTTAGAAGGGGTCTATGGCTACACCTTC
J gene: TRBJ2-3; D gene: TRBD1; V gene: TRBV9; clone size: NA; CDR3 protein: CASSGRDRVGTDTQYF; CDR3 DNA: TGTGCCAGCAGCGGACGAGACAGGGTGGGCACAGATACGCAGTATTTT
J gene: TRBJ1-3; D gene: NA; V gene: TRBV9; clone size: NA; CDR3 protein: CASSVTQWFKDTIYF; CDR3 DNA: TGTGCCAGCAGCGTCACACAATGGTTCAAAGACACCATATATTTT
J gene: TRBJ2-7; D gene: NA; V gene: TRBV5-4; clone size: once; CDR3 protein: CASNLGGQAYEQYF; CDR3 DNA: TGTGCCAGCAACCTCGGGGGTCAGGCCTACGAGCAGTACTTC
J gene: TRBJ2-7; D gene: TRBD2; V gene: TRBV28; clone size: NA; CDR3 protein: CASSSGLAEYYEQYF; CDR3 DNA: TGTGCCAGCAGTTCAGGACTAGCGGAATACTACGAGCAGTACTTC
J gene: TRBJ2-4; D gene: NA; V gene: TRBV2; clone size: NA; CDR3 protein: CASSPWTVHDIQYF; CDR3 DNA: TGTGCCAGCAGTCCTTGGACAGTCCATGACATTCAGTACTTC
J gene: TRBJ1-2; D gene: TRBD1; V gene: TRBV19; clone size: NA; CDR3 protein: CASSTGTGLRYGYTF; CDR3 DNA: TGTGCCAGTAGCACCGGGACAGGGCTTCGGTATGGCTACACCTTC
J gene: TRBJ2-2; D gene: TRBD1; V gene: TRBV7-3; clone size: NA; CDR3 protein: CASSPDRADTGELFF; CDR3 DNA: TGTGCCAGCAGCCCGGACAGGGCGGACACCGGGGAGCTGTTTTTT
J gene: TRBJ1-5; D gene: NA; V gene: TRBV5-1; clone size: NA; CDR3 protein: CASSLGTDQPQHF; CDR3 DNA: TGCGCCAGCAGTTTGGGCACAGATCAGCCCCAGCATTTT
J gene: TRBJ1-4; D gene: NA; V gene: TRBV19; clone size: NA; CDR3 protein: CASSAQRGGEKLFF; CDR3 DNA: TGTGCCAGTAGTGCCCAGCGGGGCGGTGAAAAACTGTTTTTT
J gene: TRBJ1-3; D gene: NA; V gene: TRBV4-1; clone size: NA; CDR3 protein: CASSQSMGLGNTIYF; CDR3 DNA: TGCGCCAGCAGCCAAAGTATGGGACTTGGAAACACCATATATTTT
J gene: TRBJ1-2; D gene: NA; V gene: TRBV9; clone size: NA; CDR3 protein: CASSDRPGGDSGGYTF; CDR3 DNA: TGTGCCAGCAGCGATCGTCCGGGGGGCGATTCGGGAGGCTACACCTTC
J gene: TRBJ2-3; D gene: NA; V gene: TRBV7-9; clone size: once; CDR3 protein: CASSLALAGTDTQYF; CDR3 DNA: TGTGCCAGCAGCTTAGCTCTAGCTGGCACAGATACGCAGTATTTT
J gene: TRBJ2-1; D gene: TRBD1; V gene: TRBV27; clone size: once; CDR3 protein: CASTPTGGSYNEQFF; CDR3 DNA: TGTGCCAGCACCCCGACAGGGGGCTCCTACAATGAGCAGTTCTTC
J gene: TRBJ2-7; D gene: NA; V gene: TRBV7-6; clone size: NA; CDR3 protein: CASSLLSGSGLYEQYF; CDR3 DNA: TGTGCCAGCAGCTTACTATCGGGAAGTGGACTCTACGAGCAGTACTTC
J gene: TRBJ2-7; D gene: TRBD2; V gene: TRBV6-6; clone size: NA; CDR3 protein: CASRPLGLAGTYEQYF; CDR3 DNA: TGTGCCAGCAGACCCCTGGGACTAGCGGGAACCTACGAGCAGTACTTC
J gene: TRBJ2-2; D gene: TRBD1; V gene: TRBV6-5; clone size: NA; CDR3 protein: CASSYLQGAVTGELFF; CDR3 DNA: TGTGCCAGCAGTTACTTGCAGGGGGCCGTCACCGGGGAGCTGTTTTTT
J gene: TRBJ2-1; D gene: NA; V gene: TRBV5-1; clone size: NA; CDR3 protein: CASSLFSNEQFF; CDR3 DNA: TGCGCCAGCAGCTTGTTCAGCAATGAGCAGTTCTTC
J gene: TRBJ2-1; D gene: TRBD1; V gene: TRBV30; clone size: few; CDR3 protein: CAWINRDRRSNEQFF; CDR3 DNA: TGTGCCTGGATTAACCGGGACAGGAGGAGTAATGAGCAGTTCTTC
J gene: TRBJ1-6; D gene: TRBD1; V gene: TRBV5-8; clone size: NA; CDR3 protein: CASSLASNRGSYNSPLHF; CDR3 DNA: TGTGCCAGCAGCTTGGCCTCTAACAGGGGATCCTATAATTCACCCCTCCACTTT
J gene: TRBJ2-2; D gene: NA; V gene: TRBV13; clone size: NA; CDR3 protein: CASTRRVNTGELFF; CDR3 DNA: TGTGCCAGCACCCGACGGGTAAACACCGGGGAGCTGTTTTTT
J gene: TRBJ2-3; D gene: NA; V gene: TRBV10-3; clone size: NA; CDR3 protein: CAISARKGADTQYF; CDR3 DNA: TGTGCCATCAGCGCGCGGAAGGGAGCAGATACGCAGTATTTT
J gene: TRBJ2-1; D gene: TRBD2; V gene: TRBV4-3; clone size: once; CDR3 protein: CASSQEGSGSYEQFF; CDR3 DNA: TGCGCCAGCAGCCAAGAAGGAAGCGGGAGTTATGAGCAGTTCTTC
J gene: TRBJ1-5; D gene: TRBD1; V gene: TRBV6-5; clone size: NA; CDR3 protein: CASSYRQGQRQPQHF; CDR3 DNA: TGTGCCAGCAGTTACCGACAGGGTCAACGTCAGCCCCAGCATTTT
J gene: TRBJ1-4; D gene: NA; V gene: TRBV28; clone size: NA; CDR3 protein: CASSLLQGANEKLFF; CDR3 DNA: TGTGCCAGCAGTCTTCTACAGGGTGCGAATGAAAAACTGTTTTTT
J gene: TRBJ2-1; D gene: NA; V gene: TRBV11-3; clone size: NA; CDR3 protein: CASSLGSSYNEQFF; CDR3 DNA: TGTGCCAGCAGCTTAGGGAGCTCCTACAATGAGCAGTTCTTC
J gene: TRBJ2-5; D gene: NA; V gene: TRBV7-8; clone size: NA; CDR3 protein: CASRGAGTQYF; CDR3 DNA: TGTGCCAGCAGGGGAGCCGGGACCCAGTACTTC
J gene: TRBJ2-7; D gene: TRBD1; V gene: TRBV4-3; clone size: NA; CDR3 protein: CASSQVFQGQGLTYEQYF; CDR3 DNA: TGCGCCAGCAGCCAAGTTTTCCAGGGACAGGGCCTGACCTACGAGCAGTACTTC
J gene: TRBJ2-1; D gene: NA; V gene: TRBV30; clone size: NA; CDR3 protein: CAWSLAGFYEQFF; CDR3 DNA: TGTGCCTGGAGCCTGGCGGGGTTCTACGAGCAGTTCTTC
J gene: TRBJ2-7; D gene: NA; V gene: TRBV11-3; clone size: NA; CDR3 protein: CASSLIAGGEQYF; CDR3 DNA: TGTGCCAGCAGCTTAATCGCCGGGGGCGAGCAGTACTTC
J gene: TRBJ1-3; D gene: NA; V gene: TRBV28; clone size: NA; CDR3 protein: CASRRKQVFGNTIYF; CDR3 DNA: TGTGCCAGCAGAAGAAAACAGGTTTTTGGAAACACCATATATTTT
J gene: TRBJ1-6; D gene: NA; V gene: TRBV27; clone size: NA; CDR3 protein: CASSYQRGVYANSPLHF; CDR3 DNA: TGTGCCAGCAGTTACCAGCGGGGAGTGTACGCTAATTCACCCCTCCACTTT
J gene: TRBJ2-3; D gene: NA; V gene: TRBV7-9; clone size: NA; CDR3 protein: CASSSPWGRAEGTQYF; CDR3 DNA: TGTGCCAGCAGCTCCCCGTGGGGCAGGGCGGAGGGTACGCAGTATTTT
J gene: TRBJ2-7; D gene: NA; V gene: TRBV10-3; clone size: NA; CDR3 protein: CAIREQGGSSYEQYF; CDR3 DNA: TGTGCCATCAGGGAACAGGGCGGAAGCTCCTACGAGCAGTACTTC
J gene: TRBJ2-1; D gene: TRBD2; V gene: TRBV7-9; clone size: NA; CDR3 protein: CASRPLAGVTASYNEQFF; CDR3 DNA: TGTGCCAGCAGGCCTCTAGCGGGGGTCACCGCCTCCTACAATGAGCAGTTCTTC
J gene: TRBJ2-7; D gene: NA; V gene: TRBV6-6; clone size: NA; CDR3 protein: CASSYTAAEQYF; CDR3 DNA: TGTGCCAGCAGTTACACCGCGGCCGAGCAGTACTTC
J gene: TRBJ1-1; D gene: NA; V gene: TRBV6-5; clone size: NA; CDR3 protein: CASSPAGPTEAFF; CDR3 DNA: TGTGCCAGCAGTCCGGCGGGGCCCACTGAAGCTTTCTTT
J gene: TRBJ1-1; D gene: NA; V gene: TRBV25-1; clone size: NA; CDR3 protein: CASSGPNTEAFF; CDR3 DNA: TGTGCCAGCAGTGGGCCGAACACTGAAGCTTTCTTT
J gene: TRBJ1-2; D gene: NA; V gene: TRBV5-6; clone size: NA; CDR3 protein: CASSLGQISDGYTF; CDR3 DNA: TGTGCCAGCAGCTTGGGACAGATTTCGGATGGCTACACCTTC
J gene: TRBJ1-3; D gene: NA; V gene: TRBV2; clone size: NA; CDR3 protein: CASSDPEYSGNTIYF; CDR3 DNA: TGTGCCAGCAGTGACCCTGAGTACTCTGGAAACACCATATATTTT
J gene: TRBJ2-7; D gene: TRBD2; V gene: TRBV19; clone size: NA; CDR3 protein: CASTPSGSLYEQYF; CDR3 DNA: TGTGCCAGTACCCCAAGCGGGAGTCTCTACGAGCAGTACTTC
J gene: TRBJ2-2; D gene: TRBD2; V gene: TRBV11-3; clone size: NA; CDR3 protein: CASSPHPSGGYTGELFF; CDR3 DNA: TGTGCCAGCAGCCCACACCCTAGCGGGGGCTACACCGGGGAGCTGTTTTTT
J gene: TRBJ1-5; D gene: TRBD1; V gene: TRBV19; clone size: NA; CDR3 protein: CASSIGSRGNQPQHF; CDR3 DNA: TGTGCCAGTAGTATAGGATCCAGGGGGAATCAGCCCCAGCATTTT
J gene: TRBJ1-4; D gene: TRBD1; V gene: TRBV4-1; clone size: NA; CDR3 protein: CASSQGSRGRNEKLFF; CDR3 DNA: TGCGCCAGCAGCCAAGGATCGAGGGGGCGGAACGAAAAACTGTTTTTT
J gene: TRBJ2-4; D gene: NA; V gene: TRBV2; clone size: NA; CDR3 protein: CASSGIDLAKNIQYF; CDR3 DNA: TGTGCCAGCAGCGGAATTGACTTAGCCAAAAACATTCAGTACTTC
J gene: TRBJ2-7; D gene: NA; V gene: TRBV7-8; clone size: NA; CDR3 protein: CASSLAGTRIYEQYF; CDR3 DNA: TGTGCCAGCAGCTTAGCAGGGACTCGAATCTACGAGCAGTACTTC
J gene: TRBJ1-3; D gene: NA; V gene: TRBV4-1; clone size: NA; CDR3 protein: CASSQAREGNTIYF; CDR3 DNA: TGCGCCAGCAGCCAAGCCAGGGAAGGAAACACCATATATTTT
J gene: TRBJ1-5; D gene: TRBD1; V gene: TRBV5-6; clone size: few; CDR3 protein: CASSLRARGLNQPQHF; CDR3 DNA: TGTGCCAGCAGCCTCCGGGCCAGGGGGCTCAATCAGCCCCAGCATTTT
J gene: TRBJ1-1; D gene: NA; V gene: TRBV5-6; clone size: few; CDR3 protein: CASSLGGNTEAFF; CDR3 DNA: TGTGCCAGCAGTCTGGGAGGGAACACTGAAGCTTTCTTT
J gene: TRBJ2-3; D gene: NA; V gene: TRBV6-5; clone size: NA; CDR3 protein: CASSSRGLYVTDTQYF; CDR3 DNA: TGTGCCAGCAGTTCCAGGGGACTATATGTAACAGATACGCAGTATTTT
J gene: TRBJ2-3; D gene: NA; V gene: TRBV19; clone size: NA; CDR3 protein: CASSDLRVVGGGTDTQYF; CDR3 DNA: TGTGCCAGTAGTGATTTAAGGGTGGTCGGCGGGGGCACAGATACGCAGTATTTT
J gene: TRBJ1-5; D gene: NA; V gene: TRBV25-1; clone size: NA; CDR3 protein: CASSESGFNQPQHF; CDR3 DNA: TGTGCCAGCAGTGAATCAGGTTTCAATCAGCCCCAGCATTTT
J gene: TRBJ2-1; D gene: NA; V gene: TRBV4-2; clone size: NA; CDR3 protein: CASSLDSYNEQFF; CDR3 DNA: TGTGCCAGCAGCTTGGACAGCTACAATGAGCAGTTCTTC
J gene: TRBJ2-7; D gene: NA; V gene: TRBV11-1; clone size: NA; CDR3 protein: CASSLAGADEQYF; CDR3 DNA: TGTGCCAGCAGCTTAGCAGGGGCGGACGAGCAGTACTTC